The 13 T cell receptor beta chains reported below all come from one sample, sequenced in a study of shared clonotypes between healthy human individuals. Clones were sequenced by immunoSEQ multiplex PCR, and TCRdb holds only the in-frame ones, with some missing. This sample has some 2,100,000 clones, with more than 90% found just once. Input material: naive CD4+ T cells sorted from blood. Subset defined: CD45RA+ positively selected. These receptors were obtained from a man aged 18-30 years in good health.

The chain has TRBV6-5 and TRBJ2-6; D remains unclear. CDR1 is MNHEY, CDR2 SVGAGI, per germline. This CDR3 spans 15 amino acids. Trimming left V 0 bases short and J 5 bases short, with 8 bases between. CDR3 sequence: CASSYSGLRANVLTF. The CDR3 DNA reads TGTGCCAGCAGTTACTCAGGTCTGCGGGCCAACGTCCTGACTTTC.

The J gene is TRBJ2-4, the V gene TRBV5-4; tentatively, D is TRBD2 (5 bases). V lost 4 bases to trimming and J lost 1 base, with 12 bases between them. Germline CDR1 SGHNT, CDR2 YYREEE (reference sequence). CDR3 length equals 15 residues. The CDR3 region has the DNA TGTGCCAGCAGCCCCCGGGAAGGGGCCAAAAACATTCAGTACTTC. Amino acids: CASSPREGAKNIQYF.

The chain carries TRBV5-1 and TRBJ1-4; a possible D gene is TRBD1 (6 bases). Between the trimmed V and J ends, which lost 4 bases and 7 bases, there was a span of 14 bases. Germline values: CDR1 SGHRS, CDR2 YFSETQ. The CDR3 spans 14 residues. This CDR3 is CASSRGGPVEKLFF. CDR3 nucleotide sequence: TGCGCCAGCAGCCGCGGGGGGCCGGTTGAAAAACTGTTTTTT.

This clone was seen a handful of times. The chain carries TRBV6-5 and TRBJ1-6; the D gene is possibly TRBD1 (5 bases). Germline CDR1 and CDR2: MNHEY and SVGAGI. CDR3 length: 14 residues. Trimming took 2 bases from V and 11 from J, leaving 13 bases between them. CDR3 protein: CASSYDGGGTPLHF. As DNA, the CDR3 is TGTGCCAGCAGTTACGATGGGGGGGGAACACCCCTCCACTTT.

The CDR3 sequence is CASSGTPGQSYEQYF. The CDR3 DNA follows: TGTGCCAGCAGCGGCACTCCGGGACAGTCCTACGAGCAGTACTTC. This chain connects TRBV7-2 to TRBJ2-7; 7 nucleotides align to TRBD1. Losses at the gene ends were 5 bases for V and 1 base for J; bases not matched to a gene: 8. The CDR3 loop spans 15 amino acids. Germline loops: CDR1 SGHTA, CDR2 FQGNSA.

The chain recombines TRBV4-2 with TRBJ2-7; TRBD1 is a possible D gene (7 bases). This CDR3 region has 14 residues. Trimming cost V 0 bases and J 12 bases, with 18 bases left between them. Germline V gene lookup returns CDR1 LGHNA and CDR2 YNFKEQ. CDR3 region: CASSQEPRGGDRYF. The CDR3 DNA follows: TGTGCCAGCAGCCAAGAGCCGAGAGGAGGGGACAGGTACTTC.

V is TRBV21-1 and J is TRBJ2-7; the table's TRBD1 call for D was not verified on the DNA. TRBV21-1 is tagged as a pseudogene. The CDR3 is made up of 18 amino acids. The CDR3 reads CASSKARGQKSRPYEQYF. CDR3 in DNA: TGTGCCAGCAGCAAAGCGCGGGGACAGAAATCCCGCCCCTACGAGCAGTACTTC.

This rearrangement joins TRBV7-2 to TRBJ2-1; D uncertain. This CDR3 has 11 amino acids. With 6 bases removed from V and 6 bases from J, the gap between germline ends came to 6 bases. From germline, CDR1 is SGHTA and CDR2 FQGNSA. For the CDR3, the DNA is TGTGCCAGCAGTCCAATCAATGAGCAGTTCTTC. As protein: CASSPINEQFF. Full variable domain (outside the CDR3, taken from reference TRBV7-2 and TRBJ2-1): GAGVSQSPSNKVTEKGKDVELRCDPISGHTALYWYRQSLGQGLEFLIYFQGNSAPDKSGLPSDRFSAERTGGSVSTLTIQRTQQEDSAVYLCASSPINEQFFGPGTRLTVL.

This clone was counted a single time. The rearrangement joins TRBV7-6 to TRBJ2-7; D possibly uses TRBD1 or TRBD2 (5 bases each). The CDR3 sequence is 12 residues long. Germline values: CDR1 SGHVS, CDR2 FNYEAQ. Between the trimmed V and J ends, which lost 1 base and 5 bases, there was a span of 6 bases. The CDR3 here is CASSLGGHEQYF. DNA of the CDR3: TGTGCCAGCAGCTTAGGGGGACACGAGCAGTACTTC.

This chain links TRBV6-1 with TRBJ2-5; 9 bases match TRBD1. The J segment lost 4 bases and the V segment lost 7 bases, leaving 10 bases of the junction unmatched. This CDR3 has 15 amino acids. Germline values: CDR1 MNHNS, CDR2 SASEGT. The CDR3 is CASTLSGQGVETQYF. CDR3 nucleotide sequence: TGTGCCAGCACCTTATCGGGACAGGGCGTAGAGACCCAGTACTTC.

Worth noting for this clone: This sample also contains other DNA sequences that code for the same CDR3. V is TRBV27 and J is TRBJ2-2, with 7 bases fitting TRBD2. With 1 base clipped from V and 2 bases from J, the junction kept 1 base outside the gene matches. The CDR3 loop spans 15 amino acids. The germline V gene encodes CDR1 MNHEY and CDR2 SMNVEV (reference sequence). The CDR3 DNA follows: TGTGCCAGCAGTTTATGGGGGGGAAACACCGGGGAGCTGTTTTTT. It encodes CASSLWGGNTGELFF.

The rearrangement uses TRBV28 and TRBJ1-4; D perhaps matches TRBD1 (5 bases). From germline, CDR1 is MDHEN and CDR2 SYDVKM. There are 15 residues in the CDR3. Trimming took off 2 bases at V and 7 bases at J, with 14 bases between the two ends. The CDR3 DNA follows: TGTGCCAGCAGTTTAAGAGGTCAGGGAGGTGAAAAACTGTTTTTT. It translates to CASSLRGQGGEKLFF.

The CDR3 here is CASSQRTGDNSPLHF. CDR3 in DNA: TGTGCCAGCAGCCAACGGACAGGGGATAATTCACCCCTCCACTTT. This chain links TRBV25-1 with TRBJ1-6; 9 nucleotides agree with TRBD1. The CDR3 is made up of 15 amino acids. Unmatched junction bases numbered 5, after V lost 6 bases and J lost 5 bases. Per germline, CDR1 MGHDK and CDR2 SYGVNS. The variable domain in full, completed from reference TRBV25-1 and TRBJ1-6, reads EADIYQTPRYLVIGTGKKITLECSQTMGHDKMYWYQQDPGMELHLIHYSYGVNSTEKGDLSSESTVSRIRTEHFPLTLESARPSHTSQYLCASSQRTGDNSPLHFGNGTRLTVT.